This passage covers 23 T cell receptor beta chains from one sample sequenced in a study of blood T cell repertoires in COVID-19. Assay used: immunoSEQ multiplex PCR; TCRdb lists only in-frame clones, some missing. This table has a few hundred thousand clones, around 91% appearing once. The specimen was PBMCs or T cells enriched from blood (not recorded which). The source is a young woman who had recovered from COVID-19.

The chain employs TRBV3-1 (or the pseudogene TRBV3-2) and TRBJ2-5; D is unresolved. The CDR3 contains 14 residues. The germline gives CDR1 LGHDT, CDR2 YNNKEL (reference sequence). V lost 0 bases to trimming and J lost 5 bases, with 10 bases between them. CDR3 residues: CASSQDPTFETQYF. Written as DNA, the CDR3 is TGTGCCAGCAGCCAAGACCCGACATTTGAGACCCAGTACTTC.

This sequence joins TRBV14 and TRBJ1-2; D gene unclear. With 4 bases removed from V and 3 bases from J, the gap between germline ends came to 15 bases. The length of the CDR3 is 15 residues. Germline CDR1 SGHDN, CDR2 FVKESK. The CDR3 DNA follows: TGTGCCAGCAGCCTCGGACGGGGAAGGGACTATGGCTACACCTTC. Its translation: CASSLGRGRDYGYTF.

The chain combines TRBV19 with TRBJ1-1; D not resolved. Germline CDR1 reads LNHDA; CDR2 reads SQIVND (reference sequence). The V gene lost 5 bases and the J gene lost 1 base, with 8 bases spanning the gap. The CDR3 length is 13 residues. DNA of the CDR3: TGTGCCAGTAGTTGGGCAGGGAACACTGAAGCTTTCTTT. Amino acid sequence: CASSWAGNTEAFF.

This chain uses TRBV7-9 with TRBJ2-1; 11 bases line up with TRBD2. Germline CDR1 is SEHNR and CDR2 is FQNEAQ (reference sequence). This CDR3 is built from 17 residues. Germline trimming cut 5 bases from V and 2 bases from J; bases unmatched to any gene: 8. CDR3 loop: CASSPVAGGDPYNEQFF. The CDR3 DNA reads TGTGCCAGCAGCCCTGTAGCGGGGGGGGATCCCTACAATGAGCAGTTCTTC.

J is TRBJ1-2 and V is TRBV11-2; a possible D gene is TRBD1 (5 bases). Deletions cut 6 bases from V and 5 bases from J, with 10 bases between. CDR3 length equals 12 residues. Germline values: CDR1 SGHAT, CDR2 FQNNGV. The CDR3 sequence is CASSAGLYGYTF. DNA of the CDR3: TGTGCCAGCAGTGCAGGGTTGTATGGCTACACCTTC. Variable domain in full (rest from reference TRBV11-2 and TRBJ1-2): EAGVAQSPRYKIIEKRQSVAFWCNPISGHATLYWYQQILGQGPKLLIQFQNNGVVDDSQLPKDRFSAERLKGVDSTLKIQPAKLEDSAVYLCASSAGLYGYTFGSGTRLTVV.

The chain has TRBV6-5 and TRBJ2-7; TRBD2 agrees at 9 bases. CDR1 and CDR2 from the germline V gene are MNHEY and SVGAGI. This CDR3 contains 16 residues. The ends lost 1 base at V and 4 bases at J; junction bases unmatched: 8. DNA for the CDR3: TGTGCCAGCAGTTACTTATTAGCGGGGGTGATGTACGAGCAGTACTTC. Its translation: CASSYLLAGVMYEQYF.

The chain is built from TRBV11-2 and TRBJ1-2, with 7 bases that match TRBD1. CDR1 SGHAT and CDR2 FQNNGV come from the germline V gene. Trimming cost V 1 base and J 1 base; bases outside gene matches: 3. CDR3 length: 15 amino acids. CDR3 amino acids: CASSLVAGGNYGYTF. DNA of the CDR3: TGTGCCAGCAGCTTAGTGGCAGGGGGTAACTATGGCTACACCTTC.

In DNA form, the CDR3 reads TGTGCCAGCAGCTTTACGCCCCCGGGGGGTACGCAGTATTTT. Its protein is CASSFTPPGGTQYF. This chain joins TRBV5-4 and TRBJ2-3; TRBD2 agrees at 7 bases. V shed 2 bases and J 8 bases; nucleotides not matched to a gene: 8. The CDR3 contains 14 residues. Germline V gene data show CDR1 as SGHNT and CDR2 as YYREEE (reference sequence).

This clone has only one observation. The J gene is TRBJ2-4, the V gene TRBV7-2; 8 bases line up with TRBD2. The V segment lost 6 bases and the J segment 5 bases; nucleotides outside the gene matches: 3. The CDR3 is 13 residues long. Germline V gene sequence: CDR1 SGHTA, CDR2 FQGNSA. This chain's CDR3 is CASSRGGQNIQYF. CDR3 nucleotides: TGTGCCAGCAGTCGGGGGGGCCAAAACATTCAGTACTTC.

The V gene is TRBV10-3, the J gene TRBJ2-5; 12 nucleotides match TRBD2. After removal of 10 bases from V and 5 bases from J, the junction contained 11 bases not matched to a gene. The CDR3 is 15 amino acids. In germline, CDR1 is ENHRY, CDR2 SYGVKD. CDR3: CATNPSGGAYETQYF. The CDR3 nucleotides are TGTGCCACCAACCCTAGCGGGGGGGCCTATGAGACCCAGTACTTC.

The J gene is TRBJ1-2, the V gene TRBV5-8, with 9 bases that match TRBD1. Germline V lookup: CDR1 SGHTS, CDR2 YDEGEE. The CDR3 covers 16 residues. The V segment lost 0 bases and the J segment 0 bases; nucleotides outside the gene matches: 3. The CDR3 loop is CASSLAGQGTNYGYTF. The CDR3 region has the DNA TGTGCCAGCAGCTTGGCGGGACAGGGTACTAACTATGGCTACACCTTC.

This clone has more than one count but fewer than ten. The genes are TRBV19 and TRBJ1-3; D remains ambiguous. Germline CDR1 and CDR2: LNHDA and SQIVND (reference sequence). Trimming removed 1 base at V and 2 bases at J, with 9 bases between. This CDR3 has 15 residues. The CDR3 DNA sequence: TGTGCCAGTAGTATAGGGGCCCGGACTGGAAACACCATATATTTT. It yields the protein CASSIGARTGNTIYF. The full variable domain, in which reference TRBV19 and TRBJ1-3 provide the parts outside the CDR3, is DGGITQSPKYLFRKEGQNVTLSCEQNLNHDAMYWYRQDPGQGLRLIYYSQIVNDFQKGDIAEGYSVSREKKESFPLTVTSAQKNPTAFYLCASSIGARTGNTIYFGEGSWLTVV.

This clone was counted a single time. The J gene is TRBJ1-1, the V gene TRBV4-1; D is ambiguous. This CDR3 spans 15 amino acids. From germline, CDR1 is MGHRA and CDR2 YSYEKL. V was shortened by 0 bases and J by 5 bases, with 13 bases between the two germline ends. CDR3 nucleotides: TGCGCCAGCAGCCAAGATACATACGCGGGGACTGAAGCTTTCTTT. It specifies CASSQDTYAGTEAFF.

The rearrangement uses TRBV27 and TRBJ2-1; D perhaps matches TRBD1 (6 bases). Germline V gene data show CDR1 as MNHEY and CDR2 as SMNVEV (reference sequence). The CDR3 length is 15 residues. V lost 2 bases to trimming and J lost 4 bases, with 12 bases between them. This CDR3 is CASSLGDIIYNEQFF. The CDR3 DNA is TGTGCCAGCAGTTTAGGGGACATAATTTACAATGAGCAGTTCTTC.

The chain uses TRBV6-6 and TRBJ2-3; possibly TRBD1 for D (5 bases). The CDR3 contains 14 residues. Per germline, CDR1 MNHNY and CDR2 SVGAGI (reference sequence). V shed 5 bases and J shed 2 bases, with 11 bases lying between them. CDR3 nucleotide sequence: TGTGCCAGCAGTCTCAGGGATCCCACAGATACGCAGTATTTT. This translates into CASSLRDPTDTQYF.

This sequence joins TRBV6-5 and TRBJ2-2, with a tentative D call TRBD2 (6 bases). CDR1 is MNHEY, CDR2 SVGAGI, per germline. The V end was cut by 6 bases, the J end by 2 bases, with 10 bases between. This CDR3 has 14 amino acids. In nucleotides, the CDR3 is TGTGCCAGCAGCCACGGGACTAACACCGGGGAGCTGTTTTTT. Its translation is CASSHGTNTGELFF.

V usage is TRBV5-8 and J usage is TRBJ1-1; D is undetermined. The V and J ends lost 2 bases and 4 bases respectively, with 3 bases between them. Germline CDR1 and CDR2: SGHTS and YDEGEE. This CDR3 spans 11 amino acids. The CDR3 region is CASSFRTEAFF. The CDR3 DNA reads as TGTGCCAGCAGCTTTCGCACTGAAGCTTTCTTT.

This sequence joins TRBV2 and TRBJ1-5; 7 bases are shared with TRBD1. In germline, CDR1 is SNHLY, CDR2 FYNNEI. The V segment lost 6 bases and the J segment 0 bases; nucleotides outside the gene matches: 5. The CDR3 is made up of 15 amino acids. The CDR3, as DNA: TGTGCCAGCAGCCGAGGGACAGATAGCAATCAGCCCCAGCATTTT. It is translated as CASSRGTDSNQPQHF.

The V and J genes are TRBV19 and TRBJ2-2, with 9 bases lining up with TRBD1. The CDR3 extends over 14 amino acids. V trimming: 8 bases; J trimming: 3 bases; junction bases outside the gene matches: 4. The germline CDR1 and CDR2 sequences are LNHDA and SQIVND (reference sequence). The CDR3 coding sequence is TGTGCCAGTCGACGACAGGGGGACACCGGGGAGCTGTTTTTT. It specifies CASRRQGDTGELFF.

As concerns this clone: Other DNA sequences of this sample code for an identical CDR3. V is TRBV5-1 and J is TRBJ1-1; D is possibly TRBD1 (5 bases). The length of the CDR3 is 14 residues. Germline V gives CDR1 SGHRS, CDR2 YFSETQ. V was trimmed by 4 bases and J by 1 base, leaving 11 bases between them. The CDR3 sequence: CASSPDRGNTEAFF. As DNA, the CDR3 is TGCGCCAGCAGCCCGGATAGGGGGAACACTGAAGCTTTCTTT.

This chain links TRBV6-5 with TRBJ1-2; TRBD1 matches at 7 bases. The CDR3 runs to 16 residues. Germline CDR1 MNHEY, CDR2 SVGAGI. With V trimmed by 3 bases and J by 2 bases, 9 bases remained unmatched. The CDR3 DNA reads as TGTGCCAGCAGTTATTCCCAGCGGACAGGCAACTATGGCTACACCTTC. It translates to CASSYSQRTGNYGYTF.

The J gene is TRBJ1-1, the V gene TRBV28; TRBD1 matches at 9 bases. The CDR3 has 15 amino acids. CDR1 and CDR2 from the germline V gene are MDHEN and SYDVKM. The V segment lost 4 bases and the J segment 2 bases; nucleotides outside the gene matches: 5. The CDR3 here is CASSSWTGVNTEAFF. Here the CDR3 DNA reads TGTGCCAGCAGTTCCTGGACAGGGGTTAACACTGAAGCTTTCTTT. Complete variable domain (other parts from reference TRBV28 and TRBJ1-1): DVKVTQSSRYLVKRTGEKVFLECVQDMDHENMFWYRQDPGLGLRLIYFSYDVKMKEKGDIPEGYSVSREKKERFSLILESASTNQTSMYLCASSSWTGVNTEAFFGQGTRLTVV.

The V and J genes are TRBV6-5 and TRBJ2-7; TRBD1 might be the D (6 bases). The CDR3 is made up of 15 amino acids. Looked up from germline, CDR1 is MNHEY and CDR2 is SVGAGI. V shed 6 bases and J shed 0 bases, with 15 bases lying between them. In nucleotides, the CDR3 is TGTGCCAGCAGCCGCCGGGACATGAGCTCCTACGAGCAGTACTTC. It specifies CASSRRDMSSYEQYF.